The clone carrying this T cell receptor beta chain was counted a single time. The sample comes from a study of OX40 agonist ivuxolimab in advanced cancers. In the study overall: Earlier anti-PD-1, anti-PD-L1 or anti-CTLA-4 therapy was permitted; over 35% had received some.

The table came from immunoSEQ multiplex PCR; TCRdb's copy has only in-frame clones and leaves some out. This table holds some 30,000 clones, 80% to 90% found once. The source was CD4+ or CD8+ T cells sorted from blood, collected in a trial of the OX40 agonist ivuxolimab. The source of this sequence is an adult with an advanced solid tumor such as melanoma, head and neck, liver or kidney cancer.

CDR3 protein: CASSQTGVGTDTQYF. The CDR3 region has the DNA TGCGCCAGCAGCCAGACAGGGGTGGGAACAGATACGCAGTATTTT. The V call is TRBV4-1, the J call TRBJ2-3, with 8 bases identical to TRBD1. Germline lookup yields CDR1 MGHRA and CDR2 YSYEKL. This CDR3 has 15 residues. With 3 bases clipped from V and 3 bases from J, the junction kept 5 bases outside the gene matches.